Described below is a single T cell receptor (beta chain) sequence and its context. A junction boundary mismatches the germline segment, possibly from a read error. This entry belongs to a study of T cell changes during pregnancy in multiple sclerosis. Sequencing was performed with immunoSEQ multiplex PCR; in TCRdb, only in-frame clones are kept and a portion is missing. In the table there are about 75,000 clones, 90% to 95% of which are singletons. Germline V lookup: CDR1 MNHEY, CDR2 SVGAGI. CDR3 length equals 11 residues. Sample: CD4+ T cells from peripheral blood mononuclear cells, taken after pregnancy. The chain carries TRBV6-5 and TRBJ2-1, with 9 bases matching TRBD1. The origin of this receptor is a female donor with multiple sclerosis, enrolled in a pregnancy study. The CDR3 DNA reads as TGTGCCAGCAGCCAGGGACAGGGCCTGGTCTTC. Translation gives CASSQGQGLVF.